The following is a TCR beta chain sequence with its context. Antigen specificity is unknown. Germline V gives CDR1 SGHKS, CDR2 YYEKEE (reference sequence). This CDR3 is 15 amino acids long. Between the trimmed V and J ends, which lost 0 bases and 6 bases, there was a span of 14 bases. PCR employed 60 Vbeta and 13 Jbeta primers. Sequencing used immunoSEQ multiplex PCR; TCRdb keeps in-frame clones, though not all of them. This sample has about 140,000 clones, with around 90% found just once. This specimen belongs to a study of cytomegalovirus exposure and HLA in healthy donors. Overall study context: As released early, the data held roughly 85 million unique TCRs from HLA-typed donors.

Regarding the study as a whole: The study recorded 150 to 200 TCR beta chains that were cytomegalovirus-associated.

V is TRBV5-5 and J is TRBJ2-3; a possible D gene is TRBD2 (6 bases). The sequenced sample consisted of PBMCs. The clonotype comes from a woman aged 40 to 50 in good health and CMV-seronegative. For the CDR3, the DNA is TGTGCCAGCAGCTTGGCCCACCTAGGAGGGGATACGCAGTATTTT. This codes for CASSLAHLGGDTQYF.